These 10 T cell receptor beta chains share one sample of origin, sequenced in a study of radiotherapy plus CTLA-4 blockade in lung cancer. Clones were read by immunoSEQ multiplex PCR, and TCRdb kept only the in-frame ones, dropping some. The table lists 85,000 to 100,000 clones, about 87% of them singletons, with around 17% in the top ten. The specimen comprised peripheral blood, sampled from a patient treated with radiotherapy plus ipilimumab. The receptors stem from a human donor with non-small cell lung cancer that progressed on radiotherapy plus ipilimumab.

The CDR3: CASSIGGLYGEKLFF. CDR3 nucleotide sequence: TGTGCCAGTAGTATAGGGGGGCTTTACGGTGAAAAACTGTTTTTT. The chain recombines TRBV19 with TRBJ1-4, with TRBD1 as a possible D gene (6 bases). This CDR3 is 15 amino acids long. The germline V gene encodes CDR1 LNHDA and CDR2 SQIVND (reference sequence). V was shortened by 1 base and J by 7 bases, with 13 bases between the two germline ends.

This rearrangement joins TRBV28 to TRBJ1-2; weak D call: TRBD1 (5 bases). The CDR3 sequence is 14 residues long. V shed 5 bases and J shed 4 bases, with 14 bases lying between them. Germline CDR1 reads MDHEN; CDR2 reads SYDVKM. CDR3: CASSPRTSPYGYTF. The CDR3 DNA reads TGTGCCAGCAGTCCTAGGACATCTCCCTATGGCTACACCTTC.

The J gene is TRBJ1-6, the V gene TRBV15, with 11 bases identical to TRBD1. The CDR3 loop spans 20 amino acids. The J segment lost 2 bases and the V segment lost 1 base, leaving 10 bases of the junction unmatched. Per germline, CDR1 LNHNV and CDR2 YYDKDF (reference sequence). CDR3 bases: TGTGCCACCAGCAGAGCGGGACAGGGGGGGTTTAGGCCCTATAATTCACCCCTCCACTTT. This translates into CATSRAGQGGFRPYNSPLHF.

The chain uses TRBV6-4 and TRBJ2-3; no clear D gene. CDR1 and CDR2 (germline): MRHNA, SNTAGT. Trimming took 3 bases from V and 8 from J, leaving 6 bases between them. The CDR3 consists of 11 residues. In DNA form, the CDR3 reads TGTGCCAGCAGTGAAATTCTTACGCAGTATTTT. This encodes CASSEILTQYF.

V is TRBV9 and J is TRBJ2-1; D possibly corresponds to TRBD1 (5 bases). Trimming removed 3 bases at V and 0 bases at J, with 10 bases between. Looked up from germline, CDR1 is SGDLS and CDR2 is YYNGEE. The CDR3 loop spans 15 amino acids. As DNA, the CDR3 is TGTGCCAGCAGCGAAGGACAAAGCTCCTACAATGAGCAGTTCTTC. It is translated as CASSEGQSSYNEQFF.

The gene calls are TRBV27 and TRBJ1-1; 7 bases map to TRBD1. Germline V gives CDR1 MNHEY, CDR2 SMNVEV (reference sequence). There are 14 residues in the CDR3. The V segment lost 7 bases and the J segment 6 bases; nucleotides outside the gene matches: 11. The CDR3 sequence: CASNPLTGSAEAFF. CDR3 in DNA: TGTGCCAGCAACCCCTTGACAGGGTCCGCTGAAGCTTTCTTT.

The chain recombines TRBV5-8 with TRBJ2-7; D gene uncertain. Germline values: CDR1 SGHTS, CDR2 YDEGEE. Deletions cut 0 bases from V and 0 bases from J, with 13 bases between. This CDR3 has 16 amino acids. CDR3: CASSLVSGAHSYEQYF. The CDR3 nucleotides are TGTGCCAGCAGCTTGGTATCTGGTGCCCACTCCTACGAGCAGTACTTC.

This chain joins TRBV5-1 and TRBJ2-5, with 16 bases identical to TRBD2. The CDR3 loop spans 17 amino acids. Trimming cost V 4 bases and J 0 bases; bases outside gene matches: 3. Germline CDR1 is SGHRS and CDR2 is YFSETQ. CDR3 residues: CASSRGLAGGYQETQYF. DNA of the CDR3: TGCGCCAGCAGCCGGGGACTAGCGGGAGGGTACCAAGAGACCCAGTACTTC.

The chain links TRBV9 to TRBJ1-3; D is unresolved. Germline CDR1 SGDLS, CDR2 YYNGEE. V lost 0 bases and J 0 bases, leaving 16 bases between the germline ends. The CDR3 spans 18 residues. The CDR3 DNA reads as TGTGCCAGCAGCGTAGATGTGACGGAAGCCTTCTCTGGAAACACCATATATTTT. Translation: CASSVDVTEAFSGNTIYF.

The table lists this clone with a count of one. The chain combines TRBV11-2 with TRBJ2-3; 7 positions match TRBD2. V dropped 2 bases and J dropped 5; count of bases not matched to a gene: 4. Per the germline V gene, CDR1 is SGHAT and CDR2 is FQNNGV. The CDR3 loop spans 14 amino acids. The CDR3 DNA reads TGTGCCAGCAGCTTAACTGGCGGGAGAGATACGCAGTATTTT. Protein: CASSLTGGRDTQYF.